This TCR beta chain was captured in a study of T cell responses to AZD1222 COVID-19 vaccine. Study-wide results and caveats: No repertoire was sampled before or during the peak T cell response, only after it.

Clones were read by immunoSEQ multiplex PCR, and TCRdb kept only the in-frame ones, dropping some. The sample lists around 78,000 clones; around 90% were seen once. Concerning this clone itself: What it binds is unknown.

The CDR3 runs 16 residues. The V gene's germline CDR1 is MNHEY and CDR2 SVGEGT. V shed 5 bases and J 0 bases; nucleotides not matched to a gene: 7. The J gene is TRBJ1-3, the V gene TRBV6-2 or TRBV6-3, with 7 bases fitting TRBD1. Sequenced here: peripheral blood, sampled on day 0 of MenACWY control vaccination. The TCR was taken from an adult in good health. CDR3 in amino acids: CASSGLQGFSGNTIYF. The CDR3 DNA reads TGTGCCAGCAGTGGCCTACAGGGGTTCTCTGGAAACACCATATATTTT.